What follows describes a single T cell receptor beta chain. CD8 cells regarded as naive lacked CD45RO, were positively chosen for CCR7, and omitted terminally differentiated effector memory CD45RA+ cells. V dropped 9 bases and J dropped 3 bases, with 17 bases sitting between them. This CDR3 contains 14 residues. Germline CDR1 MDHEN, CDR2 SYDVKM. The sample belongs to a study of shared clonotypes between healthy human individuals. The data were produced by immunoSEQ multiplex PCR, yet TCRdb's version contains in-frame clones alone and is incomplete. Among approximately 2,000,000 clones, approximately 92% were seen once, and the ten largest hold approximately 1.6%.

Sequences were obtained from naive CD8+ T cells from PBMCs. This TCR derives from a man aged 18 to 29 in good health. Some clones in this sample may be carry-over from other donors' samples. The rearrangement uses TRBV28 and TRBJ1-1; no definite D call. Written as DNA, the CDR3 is TGTGCCAGTAGCACGCCATCCCCGTACACTGAAGCTTTCTTT. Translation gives CASSTPSPYTEAFF.